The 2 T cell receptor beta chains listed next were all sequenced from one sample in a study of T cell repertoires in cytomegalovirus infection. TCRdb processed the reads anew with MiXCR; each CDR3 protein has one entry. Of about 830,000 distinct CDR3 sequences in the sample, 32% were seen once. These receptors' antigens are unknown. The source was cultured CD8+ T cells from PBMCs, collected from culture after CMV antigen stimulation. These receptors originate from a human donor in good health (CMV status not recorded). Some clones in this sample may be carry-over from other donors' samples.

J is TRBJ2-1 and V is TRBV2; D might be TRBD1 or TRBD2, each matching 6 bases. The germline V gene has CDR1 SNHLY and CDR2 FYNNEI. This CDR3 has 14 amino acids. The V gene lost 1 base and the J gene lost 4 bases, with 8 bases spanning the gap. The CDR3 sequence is CASSEGRGYNEQFF. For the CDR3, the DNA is TGTGCCAGCAGTGAAGGGAGGGGGTACAATGAGCAGTTCTTC. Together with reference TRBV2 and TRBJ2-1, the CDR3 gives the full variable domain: EPEVTQTPSHQVTQMGQEVILRCVPISNHLYFYWYRQILGQKVEFLVSFYNNEISEKSEIFDDQFSVERPDGSNFTLKIRSTKLEDSAMYFCASSEGRGYNEQFFGPGTRLTVL.

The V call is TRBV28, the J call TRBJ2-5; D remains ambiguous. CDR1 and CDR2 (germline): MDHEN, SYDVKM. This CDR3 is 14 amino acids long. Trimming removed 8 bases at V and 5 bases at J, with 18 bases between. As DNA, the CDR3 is TGTGCCAGCCAGCAGAGAAGGTTGATGGAGACCCAGTACTTC. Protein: CASQQRRLMETQYF.